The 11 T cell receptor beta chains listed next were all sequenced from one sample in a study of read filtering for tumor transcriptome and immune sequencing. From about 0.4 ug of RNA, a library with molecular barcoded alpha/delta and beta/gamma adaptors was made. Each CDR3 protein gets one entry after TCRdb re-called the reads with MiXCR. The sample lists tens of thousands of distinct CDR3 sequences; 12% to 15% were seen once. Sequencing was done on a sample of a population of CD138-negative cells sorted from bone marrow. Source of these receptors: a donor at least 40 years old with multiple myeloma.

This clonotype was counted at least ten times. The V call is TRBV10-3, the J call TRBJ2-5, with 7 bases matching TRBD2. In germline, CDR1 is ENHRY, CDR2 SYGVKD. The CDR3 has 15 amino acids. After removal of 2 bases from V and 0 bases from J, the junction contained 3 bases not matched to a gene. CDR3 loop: CAISEPGRDQETQYF. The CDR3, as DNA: TGTGCCATCAGTGAGCCGGGGAGGGACCAAGAGACCCAGTACTTC.

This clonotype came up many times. The CDR3 is CASSSPRAPQTYEQYF. The CDR3 nucleotides are TGTGCCAGCAGTTCCCCCAGAGCGCCCCAGACCTACGAGCAGTACTTC. The chain has TRBV28 and TRBJ2-7; D is uncertain. Germline CDR1 MDHEN, CDR2 SYDVKM. The CDR3 sequence is 16 residues long. V was shortened by 4 bases and J by 2 bases, with 18 bases between the two germline ends. Drawing the rest from reference TRBV28 and TRBJ2-7, the complete variable domain is DVKVTQSSRYLVKRTGEKVFLECVQDMDHENMFWYRQDPGLGLRLIYFSYDVKMKEKGDIPEGYSVSREKKERFSLILESASTNQTSMYLCASSSPRAPQTYEQYFGPGTRLTVT.

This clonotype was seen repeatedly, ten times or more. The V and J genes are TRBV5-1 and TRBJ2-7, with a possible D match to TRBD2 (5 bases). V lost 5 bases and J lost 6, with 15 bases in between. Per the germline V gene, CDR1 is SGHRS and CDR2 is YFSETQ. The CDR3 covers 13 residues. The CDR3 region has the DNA TGCGCCAGCAGTGCCTATCTAGCAGGCGAGCAGTACTTC. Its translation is CASSAYLAGEQYF.

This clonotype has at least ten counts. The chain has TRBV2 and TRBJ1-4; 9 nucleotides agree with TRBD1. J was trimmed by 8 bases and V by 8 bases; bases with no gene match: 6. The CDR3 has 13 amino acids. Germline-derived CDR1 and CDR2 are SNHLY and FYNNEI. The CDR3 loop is CASGTGRREKLFF. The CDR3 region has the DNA TGTGCCAGCGGGACAGGGAGAAGAGAAAAACTGTTTTTT.

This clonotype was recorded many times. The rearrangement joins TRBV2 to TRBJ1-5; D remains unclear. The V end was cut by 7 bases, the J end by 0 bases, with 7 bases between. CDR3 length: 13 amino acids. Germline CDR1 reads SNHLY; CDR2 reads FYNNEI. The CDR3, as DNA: TGTGCCAGCACTCGAGATAGCAATCAGCCCCAGCATTTT. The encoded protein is CASTRDSNQPQHF.

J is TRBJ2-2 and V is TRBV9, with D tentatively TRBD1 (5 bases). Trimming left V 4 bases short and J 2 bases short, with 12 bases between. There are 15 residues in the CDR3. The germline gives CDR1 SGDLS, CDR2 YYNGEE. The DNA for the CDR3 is TGTGCCAGCAGCCCTCGGCAGGGAAACACCGGGGAGCTGTTTTTT. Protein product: CASSPRQGNTGELFF.

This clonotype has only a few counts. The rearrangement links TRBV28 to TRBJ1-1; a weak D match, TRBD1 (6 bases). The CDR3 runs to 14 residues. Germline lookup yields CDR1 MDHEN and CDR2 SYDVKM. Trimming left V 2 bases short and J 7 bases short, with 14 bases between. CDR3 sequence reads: CASSLEGQVDEAFF. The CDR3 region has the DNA TGTGCCAGCAGTTTAGAGGGACAAGTGGATGAAGCTTTCTTT.

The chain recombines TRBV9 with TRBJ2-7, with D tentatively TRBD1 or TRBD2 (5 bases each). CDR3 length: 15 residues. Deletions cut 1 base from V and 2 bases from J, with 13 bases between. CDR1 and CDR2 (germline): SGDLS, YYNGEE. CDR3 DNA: TGTGCCAGCAGCGTATCCGGGACGGCGACCTACGAGCAGTACTTC. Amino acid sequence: CASSVSGTATYEQYF.

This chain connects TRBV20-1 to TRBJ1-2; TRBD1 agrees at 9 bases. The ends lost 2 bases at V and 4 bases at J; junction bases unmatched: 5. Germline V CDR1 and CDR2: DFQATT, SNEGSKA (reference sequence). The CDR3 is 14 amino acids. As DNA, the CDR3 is TGCAGTGCTAGACCCAGGACAGGGGTCTATGGCTACACCTTC. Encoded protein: CSARPRTGVYGYTF.

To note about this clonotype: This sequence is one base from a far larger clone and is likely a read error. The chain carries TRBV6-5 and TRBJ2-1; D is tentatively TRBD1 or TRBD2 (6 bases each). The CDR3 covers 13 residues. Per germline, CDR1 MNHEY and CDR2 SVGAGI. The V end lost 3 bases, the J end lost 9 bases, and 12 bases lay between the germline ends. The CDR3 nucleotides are TGTGCCAGCAGTTATGGAGGGGGTGGTGAGCAGTTCTTC. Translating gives CASSYGGGGEQFF.

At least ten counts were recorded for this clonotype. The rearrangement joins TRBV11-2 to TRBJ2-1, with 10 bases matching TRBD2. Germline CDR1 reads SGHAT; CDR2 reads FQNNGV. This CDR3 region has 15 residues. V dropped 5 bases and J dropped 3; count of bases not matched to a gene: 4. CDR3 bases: TGTGCCAGCAGCCACGGACTAGCGGACTACAATGAGCAGTTCTTC. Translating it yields CASSHGLADYNEQFF.